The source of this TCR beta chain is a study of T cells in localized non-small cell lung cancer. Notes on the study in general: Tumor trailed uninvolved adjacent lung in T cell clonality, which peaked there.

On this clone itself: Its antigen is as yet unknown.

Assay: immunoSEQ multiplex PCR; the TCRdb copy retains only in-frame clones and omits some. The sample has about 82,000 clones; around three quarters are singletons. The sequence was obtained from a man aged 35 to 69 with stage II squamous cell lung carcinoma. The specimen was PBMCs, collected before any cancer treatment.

The DNA for the CDR3 is TGTGCCAGCAGCTTACTTTCTAGCTACAATGAGCAGTTCTTC. Its translation is CASSLLSSYNEQFF. The gene calls are TRBV7-8 and TRBJ2-1; D not certain. V was cut by 2 bases and J by 3 bases, with 8 bases left in between. CDR3 size: 14 residues. Germline V gene data show CDR1 as SGHVS and CDR2 as FQNEAQ.